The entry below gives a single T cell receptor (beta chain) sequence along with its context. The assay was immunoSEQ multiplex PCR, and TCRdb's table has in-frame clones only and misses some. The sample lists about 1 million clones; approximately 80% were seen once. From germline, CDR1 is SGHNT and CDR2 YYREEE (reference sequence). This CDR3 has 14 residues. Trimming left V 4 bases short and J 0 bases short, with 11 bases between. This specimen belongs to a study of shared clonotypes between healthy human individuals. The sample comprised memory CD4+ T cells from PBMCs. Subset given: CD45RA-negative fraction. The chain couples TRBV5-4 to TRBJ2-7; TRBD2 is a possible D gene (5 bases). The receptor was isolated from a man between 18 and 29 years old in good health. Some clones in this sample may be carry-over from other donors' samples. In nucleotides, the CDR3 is TGTGCCAGCAGCATTACTAGGGCCTCCTACGAGCAGTACTTC. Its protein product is CASSITRASYEQYF.